This T cell receptor (beta chain) was obtained from a study of control samples from healthy donors and cancer patients. Libraries were prepared by immunoSEQ multiplex PCR; TCRdb keeps only in-frame clonotypes and omits some of them. Of around 74,000 clones in the sample, roughly 92% were seen once. Per the germline V gene, CDR1 is SGHRS and CDR2 is YFSETQ. Trimming took off 5 bases at V and 5 bases at J, with 14 bases between the two ends. CDR3 length: 14 residues. This clone was detected only a few times. The receptor's source is a woman aged 55-70 years in good health. The genes are TRBV5-1 and TRBJ2-4, with D perhaps TRBD1 or TRBD2 (5 bases each). Sequenced material: blood. CDR3 sequence: CASRGTPAENIQYF. The CDR3, as DNA: TGCGCCAGCAGAGGGACCCCGGCCGAAAACATTCAGTACTTC.